Reported below is one TCR beta chain. What it recognizes is unknown. This sample was included in a study of cytomegalovirus exposure and HLA in healthy donors. Study-level findings and limits: Most TCR sequences were rare, but some public TCRs occurred in many donors. The study labeled 150 to 200 TCR beta chains cytomegalovirus-associated. In the 120 validation repertoires, approximately 94% of cluster scores exceeded 0, per a later analysis.

The V and J ends lost 6 bases and 2 bases respectively, with 10 bases between them. Germline V gene sequence: CDR1 MNHEY, CDR2 SVGAGI. CDR3 length: 13 residues. Donors came from a validation cohort of some 110 subjects, distinct from the first 666-subject cohort. The data were produced by immunoSEQ multiplex PCR, yet TCRdb's version contains in-frame clones alone and is incomplete. The table lists 75,000 to 90,000 clones, less than 96% of them singletons. The sequenced sample was PBMCs. The origin of this receptor is a young man in good health and CMV-seropositive. V is TRBV6-5 and J is TRBJ2-5; possible D gene TRBD1, 5 bases. This CDR3 is CASRLGQQETQYF. The CDR3 DNA reads TGTGCCAGCAGACTCGGACAACAAGAGACCCAGTACTTC.